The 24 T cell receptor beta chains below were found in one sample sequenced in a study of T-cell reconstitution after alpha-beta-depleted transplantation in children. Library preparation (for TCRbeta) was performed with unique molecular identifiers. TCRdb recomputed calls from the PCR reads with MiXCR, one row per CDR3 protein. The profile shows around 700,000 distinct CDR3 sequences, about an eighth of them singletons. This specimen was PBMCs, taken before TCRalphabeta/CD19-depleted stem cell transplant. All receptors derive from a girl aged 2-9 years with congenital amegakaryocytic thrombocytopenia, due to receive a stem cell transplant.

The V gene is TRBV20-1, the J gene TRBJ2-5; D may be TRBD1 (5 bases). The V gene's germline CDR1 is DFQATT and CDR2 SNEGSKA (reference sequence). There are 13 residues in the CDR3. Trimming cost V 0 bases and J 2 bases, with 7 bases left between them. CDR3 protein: CSARDRAQETQYF. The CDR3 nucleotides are TGCAGTGCTAGAGACAGGGCGCAAGAGACCCAGTACTTC.

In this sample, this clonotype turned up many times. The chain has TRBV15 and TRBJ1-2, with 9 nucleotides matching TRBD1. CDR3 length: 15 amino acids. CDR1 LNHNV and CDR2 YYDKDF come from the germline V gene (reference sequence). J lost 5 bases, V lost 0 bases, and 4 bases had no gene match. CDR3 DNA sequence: TGTGCCACCAGCAGAGACCCGACAGGGGGATATGGCTACACCTTC. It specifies CATSRDPTGGYGYTF. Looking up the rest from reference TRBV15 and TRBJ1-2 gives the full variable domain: DAMVIQNPRYQVTQFGKPVTLSCSQTLNHNVMYWYQQKSSQAPKLLFHYYDKDFNNEADTPDNFQSRRPNTSFCFLDIRSPGLGDTAMYLCATSRDPTGGYGYTFGSGTRLTVV.

CDR3 protein: CASSLPDSIGELFF. The CDR3 DNA reads TGCGCCAGCAGCTTGCCCGACAGTATCGGGGAGCTGTTTTTT. The chain carries TRBV5-1 and TRBJ2-2, with TRBD1 as a possible D gene (5 bases). The CDR3 runs 14 residues. Deletions cut 1 base from V and 7 bases from J, with 11 bases between. From germline, CDR1 is SGHRS and CDR2 YFSETQ.

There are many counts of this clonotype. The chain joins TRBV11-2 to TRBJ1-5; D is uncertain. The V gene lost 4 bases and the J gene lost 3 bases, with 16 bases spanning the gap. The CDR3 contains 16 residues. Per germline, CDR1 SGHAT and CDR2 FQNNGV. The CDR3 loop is CASSSWSRQDNQPQHF. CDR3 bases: TGTGCCAGCAGCTCTTGGTCGCGGCAGGACAATCAGCCCCAGCATTTT.

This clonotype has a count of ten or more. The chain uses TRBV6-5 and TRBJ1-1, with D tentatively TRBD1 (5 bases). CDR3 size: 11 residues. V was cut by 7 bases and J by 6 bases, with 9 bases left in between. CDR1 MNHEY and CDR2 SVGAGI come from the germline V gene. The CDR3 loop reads CASTGGAEAFF. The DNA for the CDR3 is TGTGCCAGCACCGGAGGGGCTGAAGCTTTCTTT.

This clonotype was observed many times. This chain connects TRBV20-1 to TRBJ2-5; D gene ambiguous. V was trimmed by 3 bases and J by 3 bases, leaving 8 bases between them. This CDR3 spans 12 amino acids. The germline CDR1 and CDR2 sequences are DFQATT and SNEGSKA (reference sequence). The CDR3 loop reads CSASNQEETQYF. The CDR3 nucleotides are TGCAGTGCTAGTAACCAGGAAGAGACCCAGTACTTC.

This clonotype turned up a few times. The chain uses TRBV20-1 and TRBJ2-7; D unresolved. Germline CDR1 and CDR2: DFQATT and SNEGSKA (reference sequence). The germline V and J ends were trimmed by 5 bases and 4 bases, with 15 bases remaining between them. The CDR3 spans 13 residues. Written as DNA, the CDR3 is TGCAGTGCTGGACCGACGACTGAGTACGAGCAGTACTTC. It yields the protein CSAGPTTEYEQYF.

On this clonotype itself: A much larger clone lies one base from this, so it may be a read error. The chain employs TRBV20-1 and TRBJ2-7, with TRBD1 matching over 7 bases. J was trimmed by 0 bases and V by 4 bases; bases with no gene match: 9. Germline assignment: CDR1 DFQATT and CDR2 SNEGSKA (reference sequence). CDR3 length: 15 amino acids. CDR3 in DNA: TGCAGTGCTACCAAGGACAGGACTGCCTCCTACGAGCAGTACTTC. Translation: CSATKDRTASYEQYF.

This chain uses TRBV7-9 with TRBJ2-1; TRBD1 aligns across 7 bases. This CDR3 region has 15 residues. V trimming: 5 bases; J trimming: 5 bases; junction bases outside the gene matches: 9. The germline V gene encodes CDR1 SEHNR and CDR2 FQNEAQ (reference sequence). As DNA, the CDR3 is TGTGCCAGCAGCCTGACAGGGAAGAGGGACAATGAGCAGTTCTTC. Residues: CASSLTGKRDNEQFF.

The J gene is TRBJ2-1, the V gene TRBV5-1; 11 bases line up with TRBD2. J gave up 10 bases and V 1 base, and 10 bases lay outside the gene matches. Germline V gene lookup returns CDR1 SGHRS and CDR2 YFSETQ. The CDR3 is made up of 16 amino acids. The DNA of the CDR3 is TGCGCCAGCAGCTTGATTTTCACTAGCGGGAGTCAGGAGCAGTTCTTC. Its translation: CASSLIFTSGSQEQFF.

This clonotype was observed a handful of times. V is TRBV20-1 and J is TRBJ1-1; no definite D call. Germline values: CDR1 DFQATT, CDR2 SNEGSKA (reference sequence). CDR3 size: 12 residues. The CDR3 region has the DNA TGCAGCGTTGCCGGAATGATCGCTGAAGCTTTCTTT. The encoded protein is CSVAGMIAEAFF.

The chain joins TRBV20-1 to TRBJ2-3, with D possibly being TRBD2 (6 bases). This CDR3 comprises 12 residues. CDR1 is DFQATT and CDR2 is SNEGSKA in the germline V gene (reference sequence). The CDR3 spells CSAGEGTDTQYF. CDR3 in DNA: TGCAGCGCCGGGGAGGGCACAGATACGCAGTATTTT.

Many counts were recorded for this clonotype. DNA of the CDR3: TGCAGCGTCCTAAGCGGGAGCTCCTACGAGCAGTACTTC. This codes for CSVLSGSSYEQYF. The chain combines TRBV29-1 with TRBJ2-7; 8 bases line up with TRBD2. Germline CDR1 reads SQVTM; CDR2 reads ANQGSEA. J lost 0 bases, V lost 6 bases, and 4 bases had no gene match. There are 13 residues in the CDR3.

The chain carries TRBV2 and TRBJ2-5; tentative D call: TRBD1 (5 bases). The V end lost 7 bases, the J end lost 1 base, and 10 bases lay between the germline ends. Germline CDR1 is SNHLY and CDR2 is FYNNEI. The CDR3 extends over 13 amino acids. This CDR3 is CASKWGSQETQYF. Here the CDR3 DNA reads TGTGCCAGCAAATGGGGCAGCCAAGAGACCCAGTACTTC.

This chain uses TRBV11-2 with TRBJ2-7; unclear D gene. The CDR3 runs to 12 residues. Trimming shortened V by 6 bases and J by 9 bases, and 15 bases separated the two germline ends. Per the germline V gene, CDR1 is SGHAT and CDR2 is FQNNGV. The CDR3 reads CASRFSSWAQYF. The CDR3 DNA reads TGTGCCAGCAGATTCAGTTCTTGGGCGCAGTACTTC.

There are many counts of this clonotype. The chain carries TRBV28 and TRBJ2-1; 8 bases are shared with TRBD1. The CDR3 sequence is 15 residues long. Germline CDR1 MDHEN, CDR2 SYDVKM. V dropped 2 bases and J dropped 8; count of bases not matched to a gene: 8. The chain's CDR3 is CASSLGQGAIDEQFF. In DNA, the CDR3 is TGTGCCAGCAGTTTAGGGCAGGGGGCTATTGATGAGCAGTTCTTC.

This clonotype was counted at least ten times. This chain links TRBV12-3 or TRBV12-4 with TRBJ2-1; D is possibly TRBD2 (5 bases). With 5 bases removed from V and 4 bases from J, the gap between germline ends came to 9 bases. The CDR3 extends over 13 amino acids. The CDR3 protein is CASSQTRYNEQFF. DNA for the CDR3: TGTGCCAGCAGTCAAACTAGATACAATGAGCAGTTCTTC.

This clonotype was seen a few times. CDR3 nucleotide sequence: TGTGCCACCAGTGATACAGGGGAGGGCAATCAGCCCCAGCATTTT. This gives the protein CATSDTGEGNQPQHF. The gene calls are TRBV24-1 and TRBJ1-5; 7 bases map to TRBD1. This CDR3 contains 15 residues. The germline V gene has CDR1 KGHDR and CDR2 SFDVKD. The trim removed 3 bases at V and 2 bases at J, leaving 3 bases unmatched.

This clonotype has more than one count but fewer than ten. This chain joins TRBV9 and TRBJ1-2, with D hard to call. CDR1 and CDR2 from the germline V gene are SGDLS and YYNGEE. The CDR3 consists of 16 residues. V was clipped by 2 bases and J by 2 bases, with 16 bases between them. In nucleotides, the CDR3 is TGTGCCAGCAGCGTCAACTCTCGGGGTGGGAACTATGGCTACACCTTC. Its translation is CASSVNSRGGNYGYTF. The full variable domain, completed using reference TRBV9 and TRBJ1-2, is DSGVTQTPKHLITATGQRVTLRCSPRSGDLSVYWYQQSLDQGLQFLIQYYNGEERAKGNILERFSAQQFPDLHSELNLSSLELGDSALYFCASSVNSRGGNYGYTFGSGTRLTVV.

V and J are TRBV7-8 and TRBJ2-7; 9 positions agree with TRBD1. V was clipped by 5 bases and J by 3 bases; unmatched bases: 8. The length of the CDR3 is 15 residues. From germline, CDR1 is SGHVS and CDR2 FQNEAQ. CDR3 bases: TGTGCCAGCAGCCCAGGGGACAGGGCTAACTACGAGCAGTACTTC. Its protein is CASSPGDRANYEQYF.

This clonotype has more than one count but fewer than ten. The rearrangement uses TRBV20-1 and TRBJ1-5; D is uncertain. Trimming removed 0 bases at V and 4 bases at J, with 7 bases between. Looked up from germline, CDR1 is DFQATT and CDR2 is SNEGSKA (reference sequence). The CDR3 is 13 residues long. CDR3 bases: TGCAGTGCTAGAGATTCAACTAATCAGCCCCAGCATTTT. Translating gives CSARDSTNQPQHF.

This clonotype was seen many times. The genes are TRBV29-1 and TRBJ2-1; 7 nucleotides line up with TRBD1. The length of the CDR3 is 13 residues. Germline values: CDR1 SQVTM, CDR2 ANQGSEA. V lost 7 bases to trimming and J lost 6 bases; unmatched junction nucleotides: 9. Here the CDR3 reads CSALTGWGNEQFF. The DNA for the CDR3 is TGCAGCGCTCTGACAGGGTGGGGCAATGAGCAGTTCTTC.

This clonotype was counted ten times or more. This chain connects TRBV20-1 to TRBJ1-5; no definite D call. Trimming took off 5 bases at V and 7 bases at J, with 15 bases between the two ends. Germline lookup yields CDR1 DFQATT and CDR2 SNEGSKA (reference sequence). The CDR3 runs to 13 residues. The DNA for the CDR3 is TGCAGTGCTGCCCCCCCCTCGGGCCAGCCCCAGCATTTT. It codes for CSAAPPSGQPQHF.

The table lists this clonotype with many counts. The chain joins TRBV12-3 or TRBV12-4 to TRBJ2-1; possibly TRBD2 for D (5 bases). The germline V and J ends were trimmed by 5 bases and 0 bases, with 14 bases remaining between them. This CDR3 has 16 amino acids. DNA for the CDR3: TGTGCCAGCAGTCCGAAGTGGGGAGACTCCTACAATGAGCAGTTCTTC. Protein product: CASSPKWGDSYNEQFF.